This is a list of T cell receptor beta chains from one sample in a study of CD8 T cells in Susac syndrome. TCRdb redid the calling of the immunoSEQ multiplex PCR reads with MiXCR, one entry per CDR3 protein. The sample has approximately 190,000 distinct CDR3 sequences; approximately 94% are singletons. The sequenced sample was CD4+ T cells from PBMCs. The source is a human donor with Susac syndrome. Both conserved end residues are part of each CDR3. D genes are given only for firm matches.

>TRBJ1-5|TRBD1|TRBV19
CASSPGTVSNQPQHF
TGTGCCAGTAGTCCCGGGACAGTAAGCAATCAGCCCCAGCATTTT
>TRBJ1-5|.|TRBV29-1
CSVGGVDQPQHF
TGCAGCGTTGGGGGGGTTGATCAGCCCCAGCATTTT
>TRBJ1-1|.|TRBV5-1
CASSTGDRMNTEAFF
TGCGCCAGCAGCACGGGAGACAGGATGAACACTGAAGCTTTCTTT
>TRBJ1-6|.|TRBV6-2/TRBV6-3
CASSATRRGAYSPLHF
TGTGCCAGCAGCGCCACCCGCCGGGGGGCGTATTCACCCCTCCACTTT
>TRBJ2-2|.|TRBV5-4
CASSLVYGPGELFF
TGTGCCAGCAGCTTGGTTTACGGGCCCGGGGAGCTGTTTTTT
>TRBJ2-5|TRBD2|TRBV20-1
CSAGKASGIETQYF
TGCAGTGCGGGGAAGGCTAGCGGGATAGAGACCCAGTACTTC
>TRBJ2-5|.|TRBV29-1
CSARALGIETQYF
TGCAGCGCCCGTGCCCTGGGGATAGAGACCCAGTACTTC
>TRBJ2-5|TRBD2|TRBV5-1
CASSQTSGGASYKETQYF
TGCGCCAGCAGCCAAACTAGCGGGGGAGCCTCATATAAAGAGACCCAGTACTTC
>TRBJ1-5|TRBD1|TRBV27
CASSGSGQGRNQPQHF
TGTGCCAGCAGTGGATCGGGACAGGGCCGCAATCAGCCCCAGCATTTT
>TRBJ1-2|.|TRBV30
CAWSTPKYGYTF
TGTGCCTGGAGTACCCCTAAGTATGGCTACACCTTC
>TRBJ2-3|TRBD1|TRBV11-1
CASSRRTGEVTDTQYF
TGTGCCAGCAGCCGCCGGACAGGGGAGGTAACAGATACGCAGTATTTT
>TRBJ2-7|.|TRBV28
CASTTAGPWWEQYF
TGTGCCAGCACCACCGCGGGCCCCTGGTGGGAGCAGTACTTC
>TRBJ2-2|TRBD2|TRBV24-1
CATSAGLAGTGELFF
TGTGCCACCAGTGCGGGACTAGCGGGGACCGGGGAGCTGTTTTTT
>TRBJ2-1|.|TRBV15
CATSRDRVYNEQFF
TGTGCCACCAGCAGAGACAGGGTCTACAATGAGCAGTTCTTC
>TRBJ2-1|.|TRBV29-1
CSVSAGGFNEQFF
TGCAGCGTTTCGGCTGGCGGCTTCAATGAGCAGTTCTTC
>TRBJ1-1|.|TRBV30
CAWNGVIAEAFF
TGTGCCTGGAACGGGGTTATCGCTGAAGCTTTCTTT
>TRBJ2-6|TRBD2|TRBV6-5
CASSYVRGGFSGANVLTF
TGTGCCAGCAGTTACGTCCGGGGGGGATTCTCTGGGGCCAACGTCCTGACTTTC
>TRBJ2-3|.|TRBV20-1
CSASPGGVTDTQYF
TGCAGTGCTAGTCCGGGGGGCGTCACAGATACGCAGTATTTT
>TRBJ2-4|TRBD1|TRBV4-1
CASSPVVRGQDKNIQYF
TGCGCCAGCAGCCCCGTGGTCAGGGGGCAGGACAAAAACATTCAGTACTTC
>TRBJ2-2|.|TRBV19
CASGRFSGELFF
TGTGCCAGTGGACGGTTCTCCGGGGAGCTGTTTTTT
>TRBJ2-1|.|TRBV4-3
CASSQGTPPFVQFF
TGCGCCAGCAGCCAAGGAACACCGCCATTTGTGCAGTTCTTC
>TRBJ1-2|.|TRBV9
CASSVVDGAGGYTF
TGTGCCAGCAGCGTAGTTGACGGGGCCGGCGGCTACACCTTC
>TRBJ1-6|TRBD1|TRBV20-1
CSARGRQGSSYNSPLHF
TGCAGTGCTAGGGGGCGACAGGGGAGCTCCTATAATTCACCCCTCCACTTT
>TRBJ1-5|TRBD1|TRBV20-1
CSASVKGAGSNQPQHF
TGCAGTGCTAGTGTAAAGGGGGCAGGCAGCAATCAGCCCCAGCATTTT
>TRBJ2-3|.|TRBV4-2
CASSQDPSWVVDTQYF
TGTGCCAGCAGCCAAGACCCCTCGTGGGTGGTGGATACGCAGTATTTT
>TRBJ2-1|.|TRBV28
CASSSRGVHEQFF
TGTGCCAGCAGTTCCCGAGGGGTCCATGAGCAGTTCTTC
>TRBJ2-2|TRBD2|TRBV5-4
CASSFSGGGTGELFF
TGTGCCAGCAGCTTTAGCGGGGGAGGTACCGGGGAGCTGTTTTTT
>TRBJ1-4|.|TRBV5-1
CASSRTGTNEKLFF
TGCGCCAGCAGCCGGACGGGGACTAATGAAAAACTGTTTTTT
>TRBJ1-1|TRBD1|TRBV29-1
CSVVDRARPEAFF
TGCAGCGTTGTGGACAGGGCGAGGCCTGAAGCTTTCTTT
>TRBJ2-7|TRBD1|TRBV3-1
CASSQSTGTVYEQYF
TGTGCCAGCAGCCAGTCGACTGGGACAGTCTACGAGCAGTACTTC
>TRBJ1-2|.|TRBV7-3
CASSLSGARGYTF
TGTGCCAGCAGCTTAAGTGGGGCCCGGGGCTACACCTTC
>TRBJ1-4|.|TRBV5-6
CASSLAGRALNEKLFF
TGTGCCAGCAGCTTGGCCGGCAGGGCACTTAATGAAAAACTGTTTTTT
>TRBJ2-3|.|TRBV11-2
CASSLGTGTQYF
TGTGCCAGCAGCTTGGGTACTGGTACGCAGTATTTT
>TRBJ1-2|.|TRBV4-2
CASSQERSTADHYGYTF
TGTGCCAGCAGCCAAGAAAGGTCGACAGCCGATCACTATGGCTACACCTTC
>TRBJ1-1|.|TRBV19
CASSIYRYNTEAFF
TGTGCCAGTAGTATTTACAGGTATAATACTGAAGCTTTCTTT
>TRBJ1-5|TRBD1|TRBV19
CASSIIGVVDRGSSAQHF
TGTGCCAGTAGTATAATTGGAGTCGTGGACAGGGGTTCTTCGGCCCAGCATTTT
>TRBJ2-2|TRBD2|TRBV7-2
CASSALAGGPRELFF
TGTGCCAGCAGCGCACTAGCGGGGGGGCCTAGGGAGCTGTTTTTT